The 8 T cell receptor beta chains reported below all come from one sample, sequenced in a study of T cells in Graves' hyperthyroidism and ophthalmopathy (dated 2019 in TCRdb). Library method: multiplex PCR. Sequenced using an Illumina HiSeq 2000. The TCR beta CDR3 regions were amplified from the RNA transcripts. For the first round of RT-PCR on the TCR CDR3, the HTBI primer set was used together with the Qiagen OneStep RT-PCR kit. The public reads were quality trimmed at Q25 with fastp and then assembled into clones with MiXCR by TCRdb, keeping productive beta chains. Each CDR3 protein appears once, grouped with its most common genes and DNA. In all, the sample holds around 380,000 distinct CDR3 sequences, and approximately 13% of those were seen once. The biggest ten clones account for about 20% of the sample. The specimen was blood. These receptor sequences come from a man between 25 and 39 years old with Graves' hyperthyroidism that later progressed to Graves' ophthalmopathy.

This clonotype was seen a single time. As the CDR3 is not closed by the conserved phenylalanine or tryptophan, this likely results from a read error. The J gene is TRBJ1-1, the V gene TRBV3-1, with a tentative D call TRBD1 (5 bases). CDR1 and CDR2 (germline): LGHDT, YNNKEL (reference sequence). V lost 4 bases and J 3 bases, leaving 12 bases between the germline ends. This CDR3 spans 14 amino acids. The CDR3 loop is CASSPQVRDTEAFV. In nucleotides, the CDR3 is TGTGCCAGCAGCCCACAGGTGAGGGACACTGAAGCTTTCGTT.

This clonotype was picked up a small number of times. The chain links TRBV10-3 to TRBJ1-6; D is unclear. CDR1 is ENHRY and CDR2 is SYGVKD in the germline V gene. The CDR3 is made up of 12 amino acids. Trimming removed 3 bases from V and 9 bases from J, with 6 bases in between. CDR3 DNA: TGTGCCATCAGTGACGGTAGTTCACCCCTCCACTTT. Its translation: CAISDGSSPLHF.

The CDR3 reads CSVEVRGLGTEAFF. The CDR3 DNA reads TGCAGCGTTGAAGTGCGGGGCTTGGGCACTGAAGCTTTCTTT. The chain has TRBV29-1 and TRBJ1-1; perhaps TRBD1 as D (5 bases). This CDR3 has 14 amino acids. Germline V gene data show CDR1 as SQVTM and CDR2 as ANQGSEA. Trimming shortened V by 1 base and J by 4 bases, and 13 bases separated the two germline ends.

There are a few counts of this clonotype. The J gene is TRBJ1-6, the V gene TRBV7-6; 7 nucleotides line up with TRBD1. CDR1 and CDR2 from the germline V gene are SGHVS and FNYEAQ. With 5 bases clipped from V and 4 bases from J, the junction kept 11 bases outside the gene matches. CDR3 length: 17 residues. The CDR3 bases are TGTGCCAGCAGCCGTCTGGAGGCAGGGGGTTATAATTCACCCCTCCACTTT. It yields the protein CASSRLEAGGYNSPLHF.

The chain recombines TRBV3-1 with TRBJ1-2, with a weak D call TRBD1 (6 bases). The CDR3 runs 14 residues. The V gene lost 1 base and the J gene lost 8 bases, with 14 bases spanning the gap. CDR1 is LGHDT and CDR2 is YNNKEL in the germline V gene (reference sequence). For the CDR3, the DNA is TGTGCCAGCAGCCAAGGTTTACAGGGTTCGGGCTACACCTTC. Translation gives CASSQGLQGSGYTF.

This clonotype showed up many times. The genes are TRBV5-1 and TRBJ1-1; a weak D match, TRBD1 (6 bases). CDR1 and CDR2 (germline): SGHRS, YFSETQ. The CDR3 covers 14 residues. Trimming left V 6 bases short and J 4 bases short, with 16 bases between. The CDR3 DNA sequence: TGCGCCAGCACCTCCCAGGGGAGGGGCACTGAAGCTTTCTTT. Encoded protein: CASTSQGRGTEAFF. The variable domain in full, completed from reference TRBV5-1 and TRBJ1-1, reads KAGVTQTPRYLIKTRGQQVTLSCSPISGHRSVSWYQQTPGQGLQFLFEYFSETQRNKGNFPGRFSGRQFSNSRSEMNVSTLELGDSALYLCASTSQGRGTEAFFGQGTRLTVV.

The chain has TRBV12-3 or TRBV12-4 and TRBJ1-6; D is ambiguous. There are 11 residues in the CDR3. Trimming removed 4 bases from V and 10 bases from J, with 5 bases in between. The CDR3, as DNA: TGTGCCAGCAGTTCGAGATCACCCCTCCACTTT. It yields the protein CASSSRSPLHF.

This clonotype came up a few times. The CDR3 DNA sequence: TGTGCCAGCAGTTCCGACAGACAAGGTGAAAAACTGTTTTTT. It codes for CASSSDRQGEKLFF. The J gene is TRBJ1-4, the V gene TRBV7-9; the D gene is possibly TRBD1 (5 bases). CDR1 SEHNR and CDR2 FQNEAQ come from the germline V gene (reference sequence). Trimming shortened V by 6 bases and J by 7 bases, and 15 bases separated the two germline ends. The CDR3 is 14 amino acids.